These T cell receptor beta chains were read from a single sample in a study of shared clonotypes between healthy human individuals. Data came from immunoSEQ multiplex PCR; TCRdb stores just in-frame clones and leaves some out. This sample has 2 million to 2.5 million clones, with just under 95% found just once. Sequenced sample: naive CD4+ T cells from PBMCs. These receptors all come from a man younger than 35 in good health. Some clones in this sample may be carry-over from other donors' samples. The CDR3 runs from the conserved cysteine through the conserved F or W. The D gene is left open where the match is weak. Part of the rows lack a size; the others show once, few, many or a class for expanded clones.

v_call	clone_size	j_call	d_call	cdr3_nt	cdr3_aa
TRBV29-1	once	TRBJ2-7	.	TGCAGCGTTGATTATGGCGCCTCCTACGAGCAGTACTTC	CSVDYGASYEQYF
TRBV10-3	.	TRBJ2-2	.	TGTGCCATCCACGGGACTTTGACTTTGACTGGGGAGCTGTTTTTT	CAIHGTLTLTGELFF
TRBV11-3	once	TRBJ1-1	.	TGTGCCAGCAGCTTAAACGGTGGGCTGACTGAAGCTTTCTTT	CASSLNGGLTEAFF
TRBV6-6	.	TRBJ1-3	.	TGTGCCAGCAGTTACCGCCCAGGGTCTTCCGGAAACACCATATATTTT	CASSYRPGSSGNTIYF
TRBV7-3	.	TRBJ2-7	.	TGTGCCAGCAGCTTAACGCCCCGGGACGAGCAGTACTTC	CASSLTPRDEQYF
TRBV2	.	TRBJ1-2	.	TGTGCCAGCACCCTGGACGGCTATGGCTACACCTTC	CASTLDGYGYTF
TRBV2	.	TRBJ2-7	TRBD2	TGTGCCAGCAGTGCGGGGGGGCAGTATCACGAGCAGTACTTC	CASSAGGQYHEQYF
TRBV28	once	TRBJ2-5	TRBD2	TGTGCCAGCAGCCCCTCTGGTCTGGGACTAGCGGGAGTTACCCAGTACTTC	CASSPSGLGLAGVTQYF
TRBV5-4	.	TRBJ2-5	.	TGTGCCAGCAGAAACCAAGAGACCCAGTACTTC	CASRNQETQYF
TRBV2	once	TRBJ2-3	TRBD2	TGTGCCAGCAGTGAGACTAGCGGAAGCACAGATACGCAGTATTTT	CASSETSGSTDTQYF